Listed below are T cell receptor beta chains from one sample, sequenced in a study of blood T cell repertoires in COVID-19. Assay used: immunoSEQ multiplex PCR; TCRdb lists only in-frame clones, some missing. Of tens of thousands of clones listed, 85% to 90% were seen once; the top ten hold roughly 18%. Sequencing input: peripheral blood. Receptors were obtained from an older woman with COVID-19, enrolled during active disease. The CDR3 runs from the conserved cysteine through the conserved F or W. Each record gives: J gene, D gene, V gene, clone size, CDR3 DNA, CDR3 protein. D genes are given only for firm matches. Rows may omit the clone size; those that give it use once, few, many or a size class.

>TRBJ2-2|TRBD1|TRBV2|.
TGTGCCAGCAGTTCAGGACAGGGGGTGTACACCGGGGAGCTGTTTTTT
CASSSGQGVYTGELFF
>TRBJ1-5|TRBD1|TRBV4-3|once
TGCGCCAGCAGCCAAGGGCAGGGGGCTAGACAGCCCCAGCATTTT
CASSQGQGARQPQHF
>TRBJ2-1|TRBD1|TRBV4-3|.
TGCGCCAGCAGCCACGCCGACAGGGGGCGAGACGAGCAGTTCTTC
CASSHADRGRDEQFF
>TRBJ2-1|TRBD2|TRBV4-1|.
TGCGCCAGCAGCCAAGAGGCCGTGGGACTAGCGGGAGGATGGAATGAGCAGTTCTTC
CASSQEAVGLAGGWNEQFF
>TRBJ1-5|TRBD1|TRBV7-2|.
TGTGCCAGCAGTTCAACCGGGACAGGGTCCAATCAGCCCCAGCATTTT
CASSSTGTGSNQPQHF
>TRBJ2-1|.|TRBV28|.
TGTGCCAGCGGCAGGGCCGCAAGCTCCTACAATGAGCAGTTCTTC
CASGRAASSYNEQFF
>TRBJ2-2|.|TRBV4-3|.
TGCGCCAGCAGCCACTTTAACACCGGGGAGCTGTTTTTT
CASSHFNTGELFF
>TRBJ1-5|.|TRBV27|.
TGTGCCAGCAGTCCACAGGGTGAAAGCAATCAGCCCCAGCATTTT
CASSPQGESNQPQHF
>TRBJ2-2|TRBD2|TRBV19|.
TGTGCCAGTAGTATTGGTAGCGGGAGGGGCACCGGGGAGCTGTTTTTT
CASSIGSGRGTGELFF
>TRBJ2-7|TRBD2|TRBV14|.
TGTGCCAGCAGCCAAGGGCGGGAGGCCTACTCCTACGAGCAGTACTTC
CASSQGREAYSYEQYF
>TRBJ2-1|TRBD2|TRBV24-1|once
TGTGCCACCGCAATGAGCGGGAGGGCCAAGTTGTATGAGCAGTTCTTC
CATAMSGRAKLYEQFF
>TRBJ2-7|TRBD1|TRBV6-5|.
TGTGCCAGCAGTTACCGGTCGGCAGGGGGCTACGAGCAGTACTTC
CASSYRSAGGYEQYF
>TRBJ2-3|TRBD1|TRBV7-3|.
TGTGCCAGCAGCTTAACTGGGCAGGGGGCCGCAGATACGCAGTATTTT
CASSLTGQGAADTQYF
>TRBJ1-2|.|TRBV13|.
TGTGCCAGCAGCTTCTACGGACAGCTCAACTATGGCTACACCTTC
CASSFYGQLNYGYTF
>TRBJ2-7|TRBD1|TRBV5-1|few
TGCGCCAGCAGCTGGACAGGGACGTTTACCCACGAGCAGTACTTC
CASSWTGTFTHEQYF
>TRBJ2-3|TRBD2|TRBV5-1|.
TGCGCCAGCAGCTTGTGGACTAGCGGGAGATCAGATACGCAGTATTTT
CASSLWTSGRSDTQYF
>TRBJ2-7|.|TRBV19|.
TGTGCCAGTAGTAGTCGGGGTTTGGGAGGATTCCACTTC
CASSSRGLGGFHF
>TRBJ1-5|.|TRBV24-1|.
TGTGCCACCAGTGATCGGTGGGGGGGAAGCAATCAGCCCCAGCATTTT
CATSDRWGGSNQPQHF
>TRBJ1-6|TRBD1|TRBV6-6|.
TGTGCCAGCAGCTATTTCGGGACAGGCCCCTCCGTAACGGATTCACCCCTCCACTTT
CASSYFGTGPSVTDSPLHF
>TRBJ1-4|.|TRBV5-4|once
TGTGCCAGCAGCTTGGAGGGGGGGACCCATGAAAAACTGTTTTTT
CASSLEGGTHEKLFF
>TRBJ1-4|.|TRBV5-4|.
TGTGCCAGCAGCCGACAGACCGCCGGCGTTAATGAAAAACTGTTTTTT
CASSRQTAGVNEKLFF
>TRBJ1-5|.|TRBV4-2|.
TGTGCCAGCAGCCAAGGAGGTAGCAATCAGCCCCAGCATTTT
CASSQGGSNQPQHF
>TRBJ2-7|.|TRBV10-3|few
TGTGCCATCAGTGAGCGGGGGGCTTCCTACGAGCAGTACTTC
CAISERGASYEQYF
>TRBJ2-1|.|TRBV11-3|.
TGTGCCAGCAGCTTTCGGGGATTCAATGAGCAGTTCTTC
CASSFRGFNEQFF
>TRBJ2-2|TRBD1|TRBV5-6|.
TGTGCCAGCAGCGACAGGGAGACCACCGGGGAGCTGTTTTTT
CASSDRETTGELFF
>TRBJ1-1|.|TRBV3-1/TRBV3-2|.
TGTGCCAGCAGCCACCGGAACACTGAAGCTTTCTTT
CASSHRNTEAFF
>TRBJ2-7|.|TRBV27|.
TGTGCCAGCAGTTTTGGGACAAACGTCCCCACCTACGAGCAGTACTTC
CASSFGTNVPTYEQYF
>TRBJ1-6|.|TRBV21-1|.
TGTGCCAGCAGCAAAGACAGGGTCGAACGGTCACCCCTCCACTTT
CASSKDRVERSPLHF
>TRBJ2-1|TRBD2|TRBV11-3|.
TGTGCCAGCAGCTTCTGGGGACTAGCGGCCTACAATGAGCAGTTCTTC
CASSFWGLAAYNEQFF
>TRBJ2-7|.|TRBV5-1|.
TGCGCCAGCAGCGGCGGCAGCTCCTACGAGCAGTACTTC
CASSGGSSYEQYF
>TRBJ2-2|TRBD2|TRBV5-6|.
TGTGCCAGCAGCTCCCCGACTAGCGGGGTCTCGAACACCGGGGAGCTGTTTTTT
CASSSPTSGVSNTGELFF
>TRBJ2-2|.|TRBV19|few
TGTGCCAGTAGTATTCTAGGCTCCGCGAACACCGGGGAGCTGTTTTTT
CASSILGSANTGELFF
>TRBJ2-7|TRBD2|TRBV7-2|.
TGTGCCAGCAGCTCTAGCGGGAGGGCCCACGAGCAGTACTTC
CASSSSGRAHEQYF
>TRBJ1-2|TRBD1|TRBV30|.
TGTGCCTGGAGTGTACCGGGGACAGGGGGTCTCGACGGCTACACCTTC
CAWSVPGTGGLDGYTF
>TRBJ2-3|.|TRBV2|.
TGTGCCAGCAGGCGGCGGGAAAGCACAGATACGCAGTATTTT
CASRRRESTDTQYF
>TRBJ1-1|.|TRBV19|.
TGTGCCAGTCAGACACAAATGAACACTGAAGCTTTCTTT
CASQTQMNTEAFF
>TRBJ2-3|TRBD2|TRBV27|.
TGTGCCAGCAGTCGACCCGGGGGGATGGGCACAGATACGCAGTATTTT
CASSRPGGMGTDTQYF
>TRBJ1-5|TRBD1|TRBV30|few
TGTGCCTGGTCGCAGGGACAGGCGTTTGTTCAGCCCCAGCATTTT
CAWSQGQAFVQPQHF
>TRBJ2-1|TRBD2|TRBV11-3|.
TGTGCCAGCAGCTCAAGGACTAGCGGGTACAATGAGCAGTTCTTC
CASSSRTSGYNEQFF
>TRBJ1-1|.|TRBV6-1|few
TGTGCCAGCAGTGAAGGAAGGTTCAGGTACACTGAAGCTTTCTTT
CASSEGRFRYTEAFF
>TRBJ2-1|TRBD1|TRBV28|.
TGTGCCAGCAGTTTAGATACCGGGACAGGGGTTTACAATGAGCAGTTCTTC
CASSLDTGTGVYNEQFF
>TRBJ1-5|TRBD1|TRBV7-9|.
TGTGCCAGCAGCTTAACAGGGGAGATTCAGCCCCAGCATTTT
CASSLTGEIQPQHF
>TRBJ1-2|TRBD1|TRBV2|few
TGTGCCAGCAGTGTCGGACAGGGGTATGGCTACACCTTC
CASSVGQGYGYTF
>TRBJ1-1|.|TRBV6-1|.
TGTGCCAGCAGTGATAGGACAGTGAACACTGAAGCTTTCTTT
CASSDRTVNTEAFF
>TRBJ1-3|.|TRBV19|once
TGTGCCAGTAGTATAAGCCCAGGAGGGTATGGAAACACCATATATTTT
CASSISPGGYGNTIYF
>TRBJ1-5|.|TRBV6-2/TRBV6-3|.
TGTGCCAGCAGCCCCCGGAGCAGTTTCAATCAGCCCCAGCATTTT
CASSPRSSFNQPQHF
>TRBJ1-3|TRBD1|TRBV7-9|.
TGTGCCAGCAGCTCCTCCGGCCAGGGGGGCTCTGGAAACACCATATATTTT
CASSSSGQGGSGNTIYF
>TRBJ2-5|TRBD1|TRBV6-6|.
TGTGCCAGCAGTTCCGGACAGGGACGAGAGACCCAGTACTTC
CASSSGQGRETQYF
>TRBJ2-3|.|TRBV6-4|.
TGTGCCAGCAGTGACAGCGGGAGCACAGATACGCAGTATTTT
CASSDSGSTDTQYF
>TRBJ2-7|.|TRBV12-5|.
TGTGCTAGTGGTTGGTACCTCGGGGGATCCTCCTACGAGCAGTACTTC
CASGWYLGGSSYEQYF
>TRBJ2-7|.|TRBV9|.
TGTGCCAGCAGCGTAACTGGGCAGTACGAGCAGTACTTC
CASSVTGQYEQYF
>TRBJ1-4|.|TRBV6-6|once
TGTGCCAGCAGAACCGGTGGGGCTTTTGAAAAACTGTTTTTT
CASRTGGAFEKLFF
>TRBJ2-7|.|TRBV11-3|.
TGTGCCAGCAGCACGCGGGACGGCTCCTACGAGCAGTACTTC
CASSTRDGSYEQYF
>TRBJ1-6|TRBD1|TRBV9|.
TGTGCCAGCAGCCCCCGGGACAGGGTCAATTCACCCCTCCACTTT
CASSPRDRVNSPLHF
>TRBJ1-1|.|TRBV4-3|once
TGCGCCAGCAGCTATTTGTTGAACACTGAAGCTTTCTTT
CASSYLLNTEAFF